The T cell receptor beta chain described here comes from a study of beta chain features in type 1 diabetes. General observations from the study: Patients with Type 1 diabetes showed moderately but significantly shorter TCRB CDR3s in all four CD4+ subsets.

Investigators reverse transcribed all isolated RNA, so they sequenced expressed TCRB transcripts. Reads averaged around 1 million for stem cell-like memory T cell samples. Clones were sequenced by immunoSEQ multiplex PCR, and TCRdb holds only the in-frame ones, with some missing. The profile shows 53,000 or so clones, about 64% of them singletons. The V end lost 5 bases, the J end lost 7 bases, and 11 bases lay between the germline ends. Germline V gives CDR1 ENHRY, CDR2 SYGVKD. This CDR3 has 12 residues. About this clone: No antigen is known for it.

The material sequenced was stem cell memory CD4+ T cells from blood. This chain uses TRBV10-3 with TRBJ2-5; D gene unclear. The receptor's source is a woman aged 25 to 39 with type 1 diabetes. CDR3 sequence (DNA): TGTGCCATCAGTAACGGTGCAGGGACCCAGTACTTC. Encoded protein: CAISNGAGTQYF.